Below, one TCR beta chain is given with its context. As processed by the authors: Reference gene primer amplification yielded estimated nucleated cell counts. Some clones are missing from TCRdb's copy, which holds only in-frame ones; the method was immunoSEQ multiplex PCR. V and J calls and clone size come straight from that table; D and trimming were deduced from the DNA. The sample lists some 240,000 clones, 75% to 85% occurring once. These data originate in a study of blood T cell repertoires in COVID-19. The wider study: Sample material is recorded as cDNA or gDNA derived from T cells, B-cell-depleted T cells, or PBMCs.

Sequencing was done on a sample of peripheral blood. This receptor was taken from a woman aged 70 to 79 with COVID-19, enrolled during active disease.

The CDR3: CASSLGQGIRNTIYF. The CDR3 DNA sequence: TGTGCCAGCAGCCTGGGACAGGGGATCAGAAACACCATATATTTT. The chain joins TRBV7-2 to TRBJ1-3; 10 bases are shared with TRBD1. Germline CDR1 SGHTA, CDR2 FQGNSA. Unmatched junction bases numbered 6, after V lost 5 bases and J lost 5 bases. The CDR3 totals 15 residues.